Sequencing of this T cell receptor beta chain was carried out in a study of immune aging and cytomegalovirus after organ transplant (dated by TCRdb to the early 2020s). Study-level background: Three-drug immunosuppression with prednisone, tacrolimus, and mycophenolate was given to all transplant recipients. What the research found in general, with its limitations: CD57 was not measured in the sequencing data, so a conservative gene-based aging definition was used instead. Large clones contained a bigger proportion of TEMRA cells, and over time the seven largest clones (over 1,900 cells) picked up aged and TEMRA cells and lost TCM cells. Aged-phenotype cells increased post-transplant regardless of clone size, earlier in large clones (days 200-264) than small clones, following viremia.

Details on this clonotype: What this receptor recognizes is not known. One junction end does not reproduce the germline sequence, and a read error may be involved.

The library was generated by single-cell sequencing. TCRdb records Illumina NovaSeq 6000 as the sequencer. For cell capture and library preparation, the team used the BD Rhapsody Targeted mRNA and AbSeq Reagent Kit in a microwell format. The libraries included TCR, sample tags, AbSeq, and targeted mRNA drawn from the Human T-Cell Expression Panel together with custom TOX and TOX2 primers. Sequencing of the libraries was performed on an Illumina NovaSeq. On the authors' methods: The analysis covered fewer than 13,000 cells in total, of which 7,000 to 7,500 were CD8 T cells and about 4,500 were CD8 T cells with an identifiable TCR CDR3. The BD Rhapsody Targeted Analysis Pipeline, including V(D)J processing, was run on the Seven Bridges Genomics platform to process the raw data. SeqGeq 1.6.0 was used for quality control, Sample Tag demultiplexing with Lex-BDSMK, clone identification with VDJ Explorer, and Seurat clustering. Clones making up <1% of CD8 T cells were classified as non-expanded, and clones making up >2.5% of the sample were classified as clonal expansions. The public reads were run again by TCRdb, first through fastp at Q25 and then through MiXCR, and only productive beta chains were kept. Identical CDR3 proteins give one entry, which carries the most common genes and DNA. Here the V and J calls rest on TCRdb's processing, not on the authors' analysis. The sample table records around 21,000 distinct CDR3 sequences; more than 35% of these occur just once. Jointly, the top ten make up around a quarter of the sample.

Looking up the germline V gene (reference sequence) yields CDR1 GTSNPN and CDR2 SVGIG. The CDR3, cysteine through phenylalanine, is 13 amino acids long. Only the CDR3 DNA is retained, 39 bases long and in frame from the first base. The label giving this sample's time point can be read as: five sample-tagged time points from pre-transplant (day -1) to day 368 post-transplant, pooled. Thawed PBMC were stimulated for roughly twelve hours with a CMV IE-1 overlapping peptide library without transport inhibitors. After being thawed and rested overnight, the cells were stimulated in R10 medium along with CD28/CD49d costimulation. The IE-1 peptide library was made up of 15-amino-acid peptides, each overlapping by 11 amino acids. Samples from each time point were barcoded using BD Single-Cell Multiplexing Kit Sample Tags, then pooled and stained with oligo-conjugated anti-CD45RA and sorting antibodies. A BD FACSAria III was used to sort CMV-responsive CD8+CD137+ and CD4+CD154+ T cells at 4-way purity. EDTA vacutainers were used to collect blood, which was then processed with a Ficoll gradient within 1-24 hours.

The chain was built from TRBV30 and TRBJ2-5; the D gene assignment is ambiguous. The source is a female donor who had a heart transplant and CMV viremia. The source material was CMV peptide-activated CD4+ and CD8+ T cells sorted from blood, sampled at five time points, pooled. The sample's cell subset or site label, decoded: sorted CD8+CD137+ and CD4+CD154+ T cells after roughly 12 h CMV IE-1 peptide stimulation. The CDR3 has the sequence CAWSGIPQETQYF. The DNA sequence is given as TGTGCCTGGAGTGGGATCCCCCAAGAGACCCAATACTTC.